The rows below give T cell receptor beta chains drawn from one sample of a study of blood T cell repertoires in COVID-19. TCRdb's copy holds only in-frame clones and misses some; the assay was immunoSEQ multiplex PCR. Of around 300,000 clones listed, roughly 87% are singletons. The sequenced sample consisted of peripheral blood. The receptors come from a man between 50 and 59 years old with active or convalescent COVID-19. The CDR3 runs from the conserved cysteine through the conserved F or W. Each record gives: V gene, J gene, D gene, clone size, CDR3 DNA, CDR3 protein. A D gene is named only where the DNA matches it firmly. Some rows have no size entry. The others give once, few or many, or a class for an expanded clone.

v_call: TRBV5-1; j_call: TRBJ2-1; d_call: TRBD2; clone_size: .; cdr3_nt: TGCGCCAGCAGCTTGGTGGCTAGCGGACGCAATGAGCAGTTCTTC; cdr3_aa: CASSLVASGRNEQFF
v_call: TRBV15; j_call: TRBJ1-1; d_call: .; clone_size: .; cdr3_nt: TGTGCCACCAGCGCCATCAGGGGTGAGGCTTTCTTT; cdr3_aa: CATSAIRGEAFF
v_call: TRBV2; j_call: TRBJ2-7; d_call: .; clone_size: .; cdr3_nt: TGTGCCAGCAGTGAATCAGGGGAGAATTACGACGAGCAGTACTTC; cdr3_aa: CASSESGENYDEQYF
v_call: TRBV5-6; j_call: TRBJ2-7; d_call: .; clone_size: few; cdr3_nt: TGTGCCAGCAGCTTGGGCCGGTCCTACGAGCAGTACTTC; cdr3_aa: CASSLGRSYEQYF
v_call: TRBV5-1; j_call: TRBJ1-1; d_call: .; clone_size: .; cdr3_nt: TGCGCCAGCAGCCGGGGGACCCCGGACACTGAAGCTTTCTTT; cdr3_aa: CASSRGTPDTEAFF
v_call: TRBV5-4; j_call: TRBJ1-6; d_call: .; clone_size: few; cdr3_nt: TGTGCCAGCAGCTTGAGTCAGGATAATTCACCCCTCCACTTT; cdr3_aa: CASSLSQDNSPLHF
v_call: TRBV4-1; j_call: TRBJ2-3; d_call: TRBD2; clone_size: .; cdr3_nt: TGCGCCAGCAGCCCCCTCGAACTAGCGGGGGATACGCAGTATTTT; cdr3_aa: CASSPLELAGDTQYF
v_call: TRBV4-2; j_call: TRBJ2-5; d_call: TRBD1; clone_size: once; cdr3_nt: TGTGCCAGCAGCCAGGGCGGGACAGGGGGCCAAGAGACCCAGTACTTC; cdr3_aa: CASSQGGTGGQETQYF
v_call: TRBV18; j_call: TRBJ2-1; d_call: .; clone_size: .; cdr3_nt: TGTGCCAGCTCACCACCGTATTCTAATGAGCAGTTCTTC; cdr3_aa: CASSPPYSNEQFF
v_call: TRBV19; j_call: TRBJ1-4; d_call: TRBD1; clone_size: .; cdr3_nt: TGTGCCAGTACTGGACAGGATGCAACTAATGAAAAACTGTTTTTT; cdr3_aa: CASTGQDATNEKLFF
v_call: TRBV7-9; j_call: TRBJ1-3; d_call: TRBD1; clone_size: .; cdr3_nt: TGTGCCAGCAGCGAGGGACAGGGGGACGGTTCTGGAAACACCATATATTTT; cdr3_aa: CASSEGQGDGSGNTIYF
v_call: TRBV28; j_call: TRBJ1-6; d_call: .; clone_size: few; cdr3_nt: TGTGCCAGCAGTTTCGGGGGGCAGACGAGGGGTTATAATTCACCCCTCCACTTT; cdr3_aa: CASSFGGQTRGYNSPLHF
v_call: TRBV5-4; j_call: TRBJ2-7; d_call: TRBD2; clone_size: .; cdr3_nt: TGTGCCAGCAGCTTTGACCCCGGGACTAGCGGGTTCTCCTACGAGCAGTACTTC; cdr3_aa: CASSFDPGTSGFSYEQYF
v_call: TRBV19; j_call: TRBJ1-6; d_call: .; clone_size: .; cdr3_nt: TGTGCCAGTATAAGGGGCGGTTCACCCCTCCACTTT; cdr3_aa: CASIRGGSPLHF
v_call: TRBV7-2; j_call: TRBJ2-7; d_call: .; clone_size: .; cdr3_nt: TGTGCCAGCAGCTTAGGTGGTGCTAAGCAGTACTTC; cdr3_aa: CASSLGGAKQYF
v_call: TRBV5-5; j_call: TRBJ1-4; d_call: .; clone_size: .; cdr3_nt: TGTGCCAGCAGCTTGGGGCCAGGGCCGGATGAAAAACTGTTTTTT; cdr3_aa: CASSLGPGPDEKLFF
v_call: TRBV5-4; j_call: TRBJ1-6; d_call: .; clone_size: .; cdr3_nt: TGTGCCAGCAGCTTGGGAGGGTTAGGATCACCCCTCCACTTT; cdr3_aa: CASSLGGLGSPLHF
v_call: TRBV12-1; j_call: TRBJ2-7; d_call: .; clone_size: .; cdr3_nt: TGTGCCAGCAGCACCCGGGACAGGATGGCCTACGAGCAGTACTTC; cdr3_aa: CASSTRDRMAYEQYF
v_call: TRBV30; j_call: TRBJ1-1; d_call: .; clone_size: .; cdr3_nt: TGTGCCTGGAGTGTCACCCACAGCTATGGTGTCTTGAACACTGAAGCTTTCTTT; cdr3_aa: CAWSVTHSYGVLNTEAFF
v_call: TRBV19; j_call: TRBJ2-1; d_call: TRBD2; clone_size: few; cdr3_nt: TGTGCCAGTAGTGTCGGTGGGAGGGCCTACAATGAGCAGTTCTTC; cdr3_aa: CASSVGGRAYNEQFF
v_call: TRBV9; j_call: TRBJ2-7; d_call: .; clone_size: .; cdr3_nt: TGTGCCAGCAGCGCCGGGGGTAGTTTAACCTACGAGCAGTACTTC; cdr3_aa: CASSAGGSLTYEQYF
v_call: TRBV14; j_call: TRBJ2-3; d_call: .; clone_size: .; cdr3_nt: TGTGCCAGCAGCCAACTCCCCGGGTTGAGGGATACGCAGTATTTT; cdr3_aa: CASSQLPGLRDTQYF
v_call: TRBV14; j_call: TRBJ1-4; d_call: .; clone_size: .; cdr3_nt: TGTGCCAGCAGCCAAGTAGGGGGGGGAGAAAAACTGTTTTTT; cdr3_aa: CASSQVGGGEKLFF
v_call: TRBV7-2; j_call: TRBJ1-2; d_call: TRBD1; clone_size: .; cdr3_nt: TGTGCCAGCAGCCCCCAACAGGGGAGCTATGGCTACACCTTC; cdr3_aa: CASSPQQGSYGYTF
v_call: TRBV7-2; j_call: TRBJ2-7; d_call: .; clone_size: .; cdr3_nt: TGTGCCAGCAGCTTAGGTGATAGCTCCTACGAGCAGTACTTC; cdr3_aa: CASSLGDSSYEQYF
v_call: TRBV5-6; j_call: TRBJ1-1; d_call: .; clone_size: .; cdr3_nt: TGTGCCAGCAGCGCGGACAGCATGAACACTGAAGCTTTCTTT; cdr3_aa: CASSADSMNTEAFF
v_call: TRBV7-2; j_call: TRBJ2-3; d_call: TRBD2; clone_size: .; cdr3_nt: TGTGCCAGCAGCTTAGCTAGCGGGGGGAATGCAGATACGCAGTATTTT; cdr3_aa: CASSLASGGNADTQYF
v_call: TRBV7-9; j_call: TRBJ1-5; d_call: .; clone_size: .; cdr3_nt: TGTGCCAGCAGCTTAAAGGGAGGCAATCAGCCCCAGCATTTT; cdr3_aa: CASSLKGGNQPQHF
v_call: TRBV5-1; j_call: TRBJ2-3; d_call: .; clone_size: .; cdr3_nt: TGCGCCAGCAGCTTGGCCACAGATACGGCAGATACGCAGTATTTT; cdr3_aa: CASSLATDTADTQYF
v_call: TRBV12-3/TRBV12-4; j_call: TRBJ2-7; d_call: .; clone_size: .; cdr3_nt: TGTGCCAGCAGTTTCAGTGGCGAGCAGTACTTC; cdr3_aa: CASSFSGEQYF
v_call: TRBV5-1; j_call: TRBJ2-1; d_call: TRBD2; clone_size: .; cdr3_nt: TGCGCCAGCAGCTTGGTGGCTAGCGGGCACAATGAGCAGTTCTTC; cdr3_aa: CASSLVASGHNEQFF
v_call: TRBV18; j_call: TRBJ1-5; d_call: TRBD1; clone_size: .; cdr3_nt: TGTGCCAGCTCCCCAAAGGACAGGGGAGAACAGCCCCAGCATTTT; cdr3_aa: CASSPKDRGEQPQHF
v_call: TRBV15; j_call: TRBJ2-2; d_call: .; clone_size: once; cdr3_nt: TGTGCCACCAGCAGAGATGTCAGGGGTCCGCGTCTAGACACCGGGGAGCTGTTTTTT; cdr3_aa: CATSRDVRGPRLDTGELFF
v_call: TRBV5-1; j_call: TRBJ1-5; d_call: TRBD1; clone_size: .; cdr3_nt: TGCGCCAGCAGCTACAACAGGGGGCAGCCCCAGCATTTT; cdr3_aa: CASSYNRGQPQHF
v_call: TRBV28; j_call: TRBJ2-7; d_call: TRBD2; clone_size: once; cdr3_nt: TGTGCCAGCAGGCAAGGGACTAGCGTAGAAGAGCAGTACTTC; cdr3_aa: CASRQGTSVEEQYF
v_call: TRBV5-1; j_call: TRBJ1-3; d_call: .; clone_size: .; cdr3_nt: TGCGCCAGCAGCTCCGGAGAGTCTGGAAACACCATATATTTT; cdr3_aa: CASSSGESGNTIYF
v_call: TRBV6-5; j_call: TRBJ2-2; d_call: TRBD1; clone_size: .; cdr3_nt: TGTGCCAGCACCGGGATACAGGGGGCCGGGGAGCTGTTTTTT; cdr3_aa: CASTGIQGAGELFF
v_call: TRBV24-1; j_call: TRBJ1-2; d_call: .; clone_size: .; cdr3_nt: TGTGCCACCCAACACGCAGCTAACTATGGCTACACCTTC; cdr3_aa: CATQHAANYGYTF
v_call: TRBV7-3; j_call: TRBJ2-5; d_call: TRBD2; clone_size: .; cdr3_nt: TGTGCCAGCAGCTTACGGCTAGCGGGTCAAGAGACCCAGTACTTC; cdr3_aa: CASSLRLAGQETQYF
v_call: TRBV6-1; j_call: TRBJ1-6; d_call: .; clone_size: .; cdr3_nt: TGTGCCAGCAGTGACAGGGGAAATAATTCACCCCTCCACTTT; cdr3_aa: CASSDRGNNSPLHF
v_call: TRBV27; j_call: TRBJ2-1; d_call: TRBD2; clone_size: .; cdr3_nt: TGTGCCAGCAGACCGTCAGCGGGAACCTACAATGAGCAGTTCTTC; cdr3_aa: CASRPSAGTYNEQFF
v_call: TRBV5-1; j_call: TRBJ1-1; d_call: TRBD1; clone_size: few; cdr3_nt: TGCGCCAGCAGCCTCGACAGGGACCCTGAAGCTTTCTTT; cdr3_aa: CASSLDRDPEAFF
v_call: TRBV4-2; j_call: TRBJ2-2; d_call: .; clone_size: .; cdr3_nt: TGTGCCAGCAGCCAAAATCTCTGGCATGGCGGGGAGCTGTTTTTT; cdr3_aa: CASSQNLWHGGELFF
v_call: TRBV6-5; j_call: TRBJ2-7; d_call: TRBD2; clone_size: once; cdr3_nt: TGTGCCAGCAGTTACTCGAAACTAGCGGTCTCCTACGAGCAGTACTTC; cdr3_aa: CASSYSKLAVSYEQYF
v_call: TRBV9; j_call: TRBJ2-2; d_call: TRBD2; clone_size: .; cdr3_nt: TGTGCCAGCAGCCCCTCGCCTCCTAGCGGGGGGCGGGGGGAGCTGTTTTTT; cdr3_aa: CASSPSPPSGGRGELFF
v_call: TRBV29-1; j_call: TRBJ1-5; d_call: TRBD1; clone_size: .; cdr3_nt: TGCAGCGTGGGAGGACAGGCGGGTCAGCCCCAGCATTTT; cdr3_aa: CSVGGQAGQPQHF
v_call: TRBV5-5; j_call: TRBJ2-5; d_call: TRBD1; clone_size: .; cdr3_nt: TGTGCCAGCAGCACAAGGACAGGGGTGCCCCAAGAGACCCAGTACTTC; cdr3_aa: CASSTRTGVPQETQYF
v_call: TRBV5-3; j_call: TRBJ1-2; d_call: .; clone_size: .; cdr3_nt: TGTGCCAGAAGCCCCGGGGATGGCTACACCTTC; cdr3_aa: CARSPGDGYTF
v_call: TRBV7-8; j_call: TRBJ1-6; d_call: TRBD1; clone_size: many; cdr3_nt: TGTGCCAGCAGCGATACCGGACAGGGATATAATTCACCCCTCCACTTT; cdr3_aa: CASSDTGQGYNSPLHF
v_call: TRBV18; j_call: TRBJ2-2; d_call: TRBD1; clone_size: few; cdr3_nt: TGTGCCAGCTCACTCGCGACAGGGCCTACCGGGGAGCTGTTTTTT; cdr3_aa: CASSLATGPTGELFF
v_call: TRBV10-1; j_call: TRBJ1-3; d_call: .; clone_size: .; cdr3_nt: TGCGCCAGCAGCGGGGACATCTCTGGAAACACCATATATTTT; cdr3_aa: CASSGDISGNTIYF
v_call: TRBV11-3; j_call: TRBJ2-7; d_call: TRBD2; clone_size: .; cdr3_nt: TGTGCCAGCAGCCTCCGACTAGCGGGGGAGCAGTACTTC; cdr3_aa: CASSLRLAGEQYF
v_call: TRBV19; j_call: TRBJ1-6; d_call: TRBD1; clone_size: once; cdr3_nt: TGTGCCAGTACAGGGACAGGGAGGAATTCACCCCTCCACTTT; cdr3_aa: CASTGTGRNSPLHF
v_call: TRBV7-3; j_call: TRBJ2-1; d_call: .; clone_size: .; cdr3_nt: TGTGCCAGCAGTCCACACAACTCCTACAATGAGCAGTTCTTC; cdr3_aa: CASSPHNSYNEQFF
v_call: TRBV5-1; j_call: TRBJ2-2; d_call: TRBD1; clone_size: .; cdr3_nt: TGCGCCAGCAGCTCGGACAGGGTAGACCTTAACACCGGGGAGCTGTTTTTT; cdr3_aa: CASSSDRVDLNTGELFF
v_call: TRBV2; j_call: TRBJ2-3; d_call: TRBD2; clone_size: .; cdr3_nt: TGTGCCAGCAGTGAAGAGCGGGAGGCCACAGATACGCAGTATTTT; cdr3_aa: CASSEEREATDTQYF
v_call: TRBV2; j_call: TRBJ2-3; d_call: .; clone_size: .; cdr3_nt: TGTGCCAGCAGTATCACTTTCTTAACAGATACGCAGTATTTT; cdr3_aa: CASSITFLTDTQYF
v_call: TRBV25-1; j_call: TRBJ1-5; d_call: .; clone_size: .; cdr3_nt: TGTGCCAGCAGTGAATTGCTAGGGGAGGGCAATCAGCCCCAGCATTTT; cdr3_aa: CASSELLGEGNQPQHF
v_call: TRBV5-1; j_call: TRBJ1-1; d_call: TRBD1; clone_size: once; cdr3_nt: TGCGCCAGCAGCTTCCTACAGGGGACTGAAGCTTTCTTT; cdr3_aa: CASSFLQGTEAFF
v_call: TRBV24-1; j_call: TRBJ2-5; d_call: .; clone_size: once; cdr3_nt: TGTGCCACCAGTGATGTACGGGGGGCGGGGGAGACCCAGTACTTC; cdr3_aa: CATSDVRGAGETQYF